This TCR beta chain appears in the sequencing data of a study of shared T cell receptors in the human thymus. The germline gives CDR1 LNHDA, CDR2 SQIVND (reference sequence). CDR3 size: 16 residues. V lost 4 bases, J lost 6 bases, and 6 bases stayed unmatched. Only in-frame clones appear in the TCRdb table, and some are missing; sequencing was by immunoSEQ multiplex PCR. The sample consists of under 700,000 clones, 70% to 80% of them appearing once. These data also formed part of another study, on human thymus T cells. In that study: Having corrective surgery for congenital heart defects, healthy Finnish infants were the ones who donated. The source of the thymus tissue was resections taken during corrective heart surgery. Gene usage for V and J segments appeared biased in thymic and blood repertoires. Related research described strongly overlapping thymic repertoires in unrelated people.

The source is a boy under two years old with a congenital heart defect. The source material was thymocytes. V usage is TRBV19 and J usage is TRBJ2-2, with TRBD1 matching 12 bases. The CDR3 DNA follows: TGTGCCAGTAGTAGAGGGACAGGGGGCAGGCCCGGGGAGCTGTTTTTT. This sequence encodes CASSRGTGGRPGELFF.